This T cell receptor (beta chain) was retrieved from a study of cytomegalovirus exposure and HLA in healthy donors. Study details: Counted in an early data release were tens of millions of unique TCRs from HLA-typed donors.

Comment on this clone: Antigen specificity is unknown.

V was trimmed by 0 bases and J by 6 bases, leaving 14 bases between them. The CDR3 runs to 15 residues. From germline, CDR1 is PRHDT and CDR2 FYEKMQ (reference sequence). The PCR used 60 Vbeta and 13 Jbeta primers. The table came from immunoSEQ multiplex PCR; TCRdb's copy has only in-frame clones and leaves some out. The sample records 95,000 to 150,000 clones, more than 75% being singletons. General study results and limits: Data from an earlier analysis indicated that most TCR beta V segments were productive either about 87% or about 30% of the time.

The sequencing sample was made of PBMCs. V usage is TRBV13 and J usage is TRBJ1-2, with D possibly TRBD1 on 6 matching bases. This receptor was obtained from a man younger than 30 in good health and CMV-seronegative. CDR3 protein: CASSLGRGMIDGYTF. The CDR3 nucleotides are TGTGCCAGCAGCTTAGGCAGGGGCATGATTGATGGCTACACCTTC.